Below, 16 T cell receptor beta chains from the same sample are listed, as sequenced in a study of long-term antiretroviral therapy in people with HIV. The run of the v3.0 immunoSEQ assay was at survey level. The repertoire was sequenced with immunoSEQ multiplex PCR; TCRdb's copy has only in-frame clones and lacks some. This sample has over 20,000 clones; 80% to 90% occur once, and the top ten carry 4.5% to 5.5%. Source: unsorted PBMCs, taken 3 years after starting antiretroviral therapy. These receptors all come from a young man with HIV.

The chain recombines TRBV6-5 with TRBJ1-6; maybe TRBD1 (6 bases). V lost 3 bases, J lost 9 bases, and 15 bases lay in between. The CDR3 spans 15 residues. Per the germline V gene, CDR1 is MNHEY and CDR2 is SVGAGI. The CDR3 sequence: CASSYSRDTSSPLHF. The CDR3 region has the DNA TGTGCCAGCAGTTATTCCCGGGACACCTCTTCACCCCTCCACTTT.

By sample fraction, this clone is medium-sized. The CDR3 spells CASRTGRDEQFF. DNA for the CDR3: TGTGCCAGCAGGACAGGGAGGGACGAGCAGTTCTTC. The chain is built from TRBV27 and TRBJ2-1; either TRBD1 or TRBD2 may supply D (7 bases each). The germline V gene encodes CDR1 MNHEY and CDR2 SMNVEV (reference sequence). The CDR3 is 12 residues long. V was pared by 6 bases and J by 10 bases, with 13 bases between.

The CDR3 sequence is CASKRRGGTDTQYF. The DNA for the CDR3 is TGTGCCAGCAAAAGAAGGGGTGGCACAGATACGCAGTATTTT. The chain combines TRBV28 with TRBJ2-3, with a possible D match to TRBD1 (5 bases). Germline loops: CDR1 MDHEN, CDR2 SYDVKM. This CDR3 contains 14 residues. V was trimmed by 7 bases and J by 1 base, leaving 12 bases between them.

This clone occurred once. This sequence joins TRBV6-5 and TRBJ1-3; the match to TRBD1 covers 8 bases. Germline trimming cut 3 bases from V and 3 bases from J; bases unmatched to any gene: 1. The germline CDR1 and CDR2 sequences are MNHEY and SVGAGI. The CDR3 is 14 amino acids. The CDR3 protein is CASSYGQGGNTIYF. Written as DNA, the CDR3 is TGTGCCAGCAGTTATGGACAGGGTGGAAACACCATATATTTT.

The chain combines TRBV19 with TRBJ1-1; D remains ambiguous. CDR1 and CDR2 (germline): LNHDA, SQIVND (reference sequence). V dropped 5 bases and J dropped 5 bases, with 24 bases sitting between them. The CDR3 sequence is 17 residues long. CDR3 region: CASSPDGVPGLGTEAFF. In DNA, the CDR3 is TGTGCCAGTAGTCCGGACGGGGTACCGGGTCTGGGGACTGAAGCTTTCTTT.

V is TRBV18 and J is TRBJ1-2; D is uncertain. The CDR3 has 11 residues. Trimming removed 2 bases at V and 4 bases at J, with 2 bases between. Germline V CDR1 and CDR2: KGHSH, LQKENI. Written as DNA, the CDR3 is TGTGCCAGCTCACCATCCTATGGCTACACCTTC. It encodes CASSPSYGYTF.

This clone was seen just once. This chain links TRBV7-9 with TRBJ1-1, with 9 bases fitting TRBD1. The CDR3 runs to 15 residues. Germline lookup yields CDR1 SEHNR and CDR2 FQNEAQ (reference sequence). Unmatched junction bases numbered 6, after V lost 5 bases and J lost 2 bases. DNA of the CDR3: TGTGCCAGCAGCCTACCGACAGGGGGAAACACTGAAGCTTTCTTT. Translation: CASSLPTGGNTEAFF.

This clone was seen a few times. This chain joins TRBV19 and TRBJ1-5; D gene unclear. CDR3 length equals 13 residues. Germline CDR1 LNHDA, CDR2 SQIVND (reference sequence). The V and J ends lost 3 bases and 1 base respectively, with 4 bases between them. CDR3 in amino acids: CASSISSNQPQHF. The CDR3 DNA follows: TGTGCCAGTAGTATTTCCAGCAATCAGCCCCAGCATTTT.

This chain links TRBV9 with TRBJ1-1; D is possibly TRBD1 (6 bases). Trimming removed 5 bases at V and 4 bases at J, with 12 bases between. This CDR3 contains 13 residues. The germline CDR1 and CDR2 sequences are SGDLS and YYNGEE. The CDR3 DNA is TGTGCCAGCAGGGGACAACCGGGCACTGAAGCTTTCTTT. Translated: CASRGQPGTEAFF.

V usage is TRBV12-5 and J usage is TRBJ2-5; 11 bases align to TRBD2. Germline V gives CDR1 LGHNT, CDR2 FRNRAP. The CDR3 runs 15 residues. V lost 7 bases and J lost 2; bases outside the gene matches: 6. CDR3 region: CASDIAGGRQETQYF. Here the CDR3 DNA reads TGTGCTAGTGATATAGCGGGGGGGCGACAAGAGACCCAGTACTTC.

The J gene is TRBJ2-5, the V gene TRBV5-3; D may be TRBD2 (6 bases). TRBV5-3 is flagged as an ORF with uncertain function. The length of the CDR3 is 16 residues. Between the trimmed V and J ends, which lost 0 bases and 5 bases, there was a span of 17 bases. This CDR3 is CARSLGGPGRDETQYF. The CDR3 DNA is TGTGCCAGAAGCTTGGGCGGTCCCGGGAGAGATGAGACCCAGTACTTC.

Details on this clone: Its ends do not fully match the called genes, so a read error is possible. The V and J genes are TRBV5-1 and TRBJ1-2; D is perhaps TRBD1 (5 bases). The CDR3 runs 14 residues. Germline V CDR1 and CDR2: SGHRS, YFSETQ. CDR3 DNA: TGCGCCAGCAGCTTGGAAACCGGGACTCTTACCTACCTCTTC. Translated, it gives CASSLETGTLTYLF.

The sample holds one count of this clone. This chain connects TRBV10-3 to TRBJ1-1; tentative D call: TRBD1 (6 bases). Per germline, CDR1 ENHRY and CDR2 SYGVKD. This CDR3 has 15 amino acids. Between the trimmed V and J ends, which lost 6 bases and 0 bases, there was a span of 14 bases. The CDR3 region has the DNA TGTGCCATCAGCGTACAGGGAGGAATGAACACTGAAGCTTTCTTT. This gives the protein CAISVQGGMNTEAFF.

The chain recombines TRBV28 with TRBJ1-4, with D unresolved. Germline V gene data show CDR1 as MDHEN and CDR2 as SYDVKM. CDR3 length: 17 residues. Deletions cut 2 bases from V and 7 bases from J, with 20 bases between. CDR3: CASSLTQDLLLPEKLFF. The CDR3 bases are TGTGCCAGCAGTTTAACGCAAGACCTCCTCCTCCCTGAAAAACTGTTTTTT.

This rearrangement joins TRBV4-1 to TRBJ2-1; D call uncertain. Trimming pared 0 bases from V and 2 bases from J, leaving 14 bases between. Germline V CDR1 and CDR2: MGHRA, YSYEKL. This CDR3 contains 17 residues. The DNA for the CDR3 is TGCGCCAGCAGCCAAGATAGGACCCTTGGAACCTACAATGAGCAGTTCTTC. Protein product: CASSQDRTLGTYNEQFF.

CDR3 protein: CATGETSATNEKLFF. In DNA form, the CDR3 reads TGTGCCACCGGGGAGACTTCTGCAACTAATGAAAAACTGTTTTTT. The chain links TRBV15 to TRBJ1-4; D gene unclear. CDR1 is LNHNV, CDR2 YYDKDF, per germline (reference sequence). The length of the CDR3 is 15 residues. Trimming pared 8 bases from V and 0 bases from J, leaving 13 bases between.